This TCR beta chain came from a study of HIV-infected patients and healthy controls. After removal of 6 bases from V and 10 bases from J, the junction contained 9 bases not matched to a gene. CDR3 size: 14 residues. Germline lookup yields CDR1 KGHDR and CDR2 SFDVKD. The repertoire came from unfractionated whole blood and reflected all unsorted peripheral T cells. This clonotype was found many times. cDNA was made from around 0.5 ug RNA using alpha and beta constant primers. Using multiplexing indices, alpha and beta chain libraries were generated apart by chain-specific third strand synthesis. In TCRdb, the 5' RACE reads were re-called with MiXCR into one record per CDR3 protein. This table has 15,000 to 20,000 distinct CDR3 sequences, around 5.5% appearing once.

The material sequenced was blood. The TCR comes from an adult in good health. The V and J genes are TRBV24-1 and TRBJ2-1; 9 bases are a match to TRBD2. In nucleotides, the CDR3 is TGTGCCACCAGTAAGCGGGGGGCTATCAGGGAGCAGTTCTTC. It yields the protein CATSKRGAIREQFF.